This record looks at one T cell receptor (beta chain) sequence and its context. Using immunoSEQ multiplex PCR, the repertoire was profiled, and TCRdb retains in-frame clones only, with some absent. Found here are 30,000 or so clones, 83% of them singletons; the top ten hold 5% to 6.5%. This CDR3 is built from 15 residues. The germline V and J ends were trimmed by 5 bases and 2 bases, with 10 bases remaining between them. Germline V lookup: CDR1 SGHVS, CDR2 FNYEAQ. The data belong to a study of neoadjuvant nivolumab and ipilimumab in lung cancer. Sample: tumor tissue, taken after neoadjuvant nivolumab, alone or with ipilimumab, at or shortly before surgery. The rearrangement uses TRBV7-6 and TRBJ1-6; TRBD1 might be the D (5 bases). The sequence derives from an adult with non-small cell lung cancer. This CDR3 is CASSGRDPYNSPLHF. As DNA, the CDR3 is TGTGCCAGCAGCGGCCGGGACCCCTATAATTCACCCCTCCACTTT. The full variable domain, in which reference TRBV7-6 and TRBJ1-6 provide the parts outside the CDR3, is GAGVSQSPRYKVTKRGQDVALRCDPISGHVSLYWYRQALGQGPEFLTYFNYEAQQDKSGLPNDRFSAERPEGSISTLTIQRTEQRDSAMYRCASSGRDPYNSPLHFGNGTRLTVT.